Listed here is a single T cell receptor beta chain. This entry comes from a study of blood T cell repertoires in COVID-19. Study as a whole: Whether acute or convalescent, the COVID-19 samples came from the United States, Italy and Spain. Sample material is recorded as cDNA or gDNA derived from T cells, B-cell-depleted T cells, or PBMCs.

Study processing details: Researchers report that nucleated cell counts were estimated from reference gene primer amplification. Using immunoSEQ multiplex PCR, the repertoire was profiled, and TCRdb retains in-frame clones only, with some absent. The V and J calls and clone size come from that table; D and trimming were worked out from the DNA. The table shows about 130,000 clones, with roughly 74% occurring only once. The CDR3 runs 14 residues. V shed 4 bases, J shed 7 bases, and the junction held 7 bases outside the gene matches. Germline CDR1 MDHEN, CDR2 SYDVKM. Sequenced material: peripheral blood. This clonotype was obtained from a man aged 55 to 70 with acute or convalescent COVID-19. The chain joins TRBV28 to TRBJ1-2; 9 nucleotides match TRBD1. CDR3 nucleotide sequence: TGTGCCAGCAGTTCATCCCGGGACAGGGCTGGCTACACCTTC. Protein product: CASSSSRDRAGYTF.